One and the same sample provided the 17 T cell receptor beta chains below, sequenced in a study of T-cell reconstitution after alpha-beta-depleted transplantation in children. Library preparation (for TCRbeta) was performed with unique molecular identifiers. TCRdb re-called the PCR reads with MiXCR, one entry per CDR3 protein. The repertoire holds around 380,000 distinct CDR3 sequences, with 11% as singletons. The sequenced sample was PBMCs from the stem cell graft donor, obtained from the stem cell graft. These receptors were collected from a human donor who donated a stem cell graft to a child with acute myeloid leukemia.

In this sample, this clonotype turned up a few times. The V and J genes are TRBV7-9 and TRBJ2-3, with 10 positions matching TRBD1. Germline V lookup: CDR1 SEHNR, CDR2 FQNEAQ (reference sequence). CDR3 size: 13 residues. CDR3 region: CAGTGDPTDTQYF. The CDR3 DNA reads TGTGCAGGGACAGGGGACCCCACAGATACGCAGTATTTT.

This clonotype was observed many times. The chain couples TRBV4-3 to TRBJ1-5; D possibly corresponds to TRBD1 (6 bases). This CDR3 has 14 residues. The germline V gene encodes CDR1 LGHNA and CDR2 YSLEER. The V end lost 1 base, the J end lost 7 bases, and 11 bases lay between the germline ends. The chain's CDR3 is CASSQAQGRQPQHF. As DNA, the CDR3 is TGCGCCAGCAGCCAAGCGCAGGGGCGGCAGCCCCAGCATTTT.

This chain connects TRBV29-1 to TRBJ2-1; no clear D gene. Germline V CDR1 and CDR2: SQVTM, ANQGSEA. V was trimmed by 4 bases and J by 4 bases, leaving 14 bases between them. The CDR3 loop spans 14 amino acids. The CDR3 sequence: CSVVITPGYNEQFF. DNA of the CDR3: TGCAGCGTTGTGATAACCCCTGGATACAATGAGCAGTTCTTC.

The sample holds a few counts of this clonotype. This sequence joins TRBV7-9 and TRBJ1-2; no firm D call. Per the germline V gene, CDR1 is SEHNR and CDR2 is FQNEAQ (reference sequence). V lost 0 bases to trimming and J lost 7 bases, with 9 bases between them. The CDR3 totals 13 residues. The CDR3 region is CASSLAADGGYTF. In DNA, the CDR3 is TGTGCCAGCAGCTTAGCTGCGGATGGTGGCTACACCTTC.

This clonotype was detected many times. This chain links TRBV7-2 with TRBJ1-4; D not resolved. The germline V and J ends were trimmed by 1 base and 1 base, with 7 bases remaining between them. Per germline, CDR1 SGHTA and CDR2 FQGNSA. The CDR3 has 15 amino acids. The CDR3 region is CASSLGGKTNEKLFF. In DNA form, the CDR3 reads TGTGCCAGCAGCTTAGGTGGCAAAACTAATGAAAAACTGTTTTTT.

This clonotype appeared a few times. This sequence joins TRBV5-1 and TRBJ1-5; D is unclear. Trimming took off 4 bases at V and 4 bases at J, with 9 bases between the two ends. CDR3 length equals 13 residues. Germline V CDR1 and CDR2: SGHRS, YFSETQ. This CDR3 reads CASSTDGNQPQHF. The CDR3 DNA reads as TGCGCCAGCAGCACGGATGGGAATCAGCCCCAGCATTTT.

The chain uses TRBV6-2 or TRBV6-3 and TRBJ2-2; 12 positions agree with TRBD2. Trimming at V came to 6 bases and at J to 5 bases, leaving 4 bases not matched to a gene. CDR1 is MNHEY and CDR2 is SVGEGT in the germline V gene. The CDR3 is 15 amino acids. The CDR3 bases are TGTGCCAGCAGGAAGGGACTAGCGGGTACCGGGGAGCTGTTTTTT. It is translated as CASRKGLAGTGELFF.

This clonotype occurred a few times. The rearrangement uses TRBV6-1 and TRBJ2-2; 9 positions agree with TRBD2. The CDR3 consists of 15 residues. V lost 4 bases, J lost 5 bases, and 5 bases stayed unmatched. From germline, CDR1 is MNHNS and CDR2 SASEGT. CDR3: CASSVSGSGTGELFF. CDR3 in DNA: TGTGCCAGCAGTGTTAGCGGGAGTGGGACCGGGGAGCTGTTTTTT.

The CDR3 DNA reads TGCGCCAGCAGCCAAGAGCGTCAGTTCACCGGGGAGCTGTTTTTT. Translation gives CASSQERQFTGELFF. The V gene is TRBV4-1, the J gene TRBJ2-2; D remains unclear. CDR1 MGHRA and CDR2 YSYEKL come from the germline V gene. This CDR3 is built from 15 residues. Trimming removed 0 bases at V and 4 bases at J, with 9 bases between.

In its sample, this clonotype was seen many times. This chain links TRBV20-1 with TRBJ2-1; 7 nucleotides match TRBD1. V gave up 6 bases and J gave up 5 bases; unmatched junction bases: 7. This CDR3 comprises 13 residues. Germline CDR1 reads DFQATT; CDR2 reads SNEGSKA (reference sequence). The CDR3 loop reads CSASPTGNNEQFF. CDR3 in DNA: TGCAGTGCCAGTCCGACAGGGAACAATGAGCAGTTCTTC.

This clonotype was seen once. CDR3 DNA sequence: TGCAGTGCTAGAGATCGTGGGACTAGCGGTTCTAGTTGGGAGCAGTACTTC. Its translation is CSARDRGTSGSSWEQYF. The rearrangement links TRBV20-1 to TRBJ2-7; 11 bases match TRBD2. CDR3 length: 17 residues. Germline trimming cut 0 bases from V and 7 bases from J; bases unmatched to any gene: 14. CDR1 DFQATT and CDR2 SNEGSKA come from the germline V gene (reference sequence).

A few counts support this clonotype. This rearrangement joins TRBV12-3 or TRBV12-4 to TRBJ1-1; D is unresolved. V gave up 1 base and J gave up 2 bases, with 14 bases separating them. The CDR3 loop spans 16 amino acids. CDR3 coding DNA: TGTGCCAGCAGTTTAGTATCGGGCAGGCTCAACACTGAAGCTTTCTTT. Amino acids: CASSLVSGRLNTEAFF.

This chain uses TRBV5-1 with TRBJ2-1; 13 bases match TRBD2. V lost 0 bases and J lost 7; bases outside the gene matches: 4. Germline loops: CDR1 SGHRS, CDR2 YFSETQ. This CDR3 is built from 16 residues. The CDR3 coding sequence is TGCGCCAGCAGCTTGGGACTAGCGGGAGGCGGTAATGAGCAGTTCTTC. This gives the protein CASSLGLAGGGNEQFF. The variable domain in full, completed from reference TRBV5-1 and TRBJ2-1, reads KAGVTQTPRYLIKTRGQQVTLSCSPISGHRSVSWYQQTPGQGLQFLFEYFSETQRNKGNFPGRFSGRQFSNSRSEMNVSTLELGDSALYLCASSLGLAGGGNEQFFGPGTRLTVL.

CDR3 residues: CSARTGQGQGEAFF. CDR3 DNA: TGCAGTGCTAGAACGGGACAGGGGCAAGGTGAAGCTTTCTTT. The chain combines TRBV20-1 with TRBJ1-1; 10 bases match TRBD1. V gave up 2 bases and J gave up 7 bases; unmatched junction bases: 7. Germline-derived CDR1 and CDR2 are DFQATT and SNEGSKA (reference sequence). The CDR3 sequence is 14 residues long.

The chain couples TRBV20-1 to TRBJ2-6; TRBD1 might be the D (5 bases). There are 14 residues in the CDR3. Between the trimmed V and J ends, which lost 6 bases and 0 bases, there was a span of 9 bases. Germline CDR1 reads DFQATT; CDR2 reads SNEGSKA (reference sequence). The CDR3 loop is CSAKGSSGANVLTF. As DNA, the CDR3 is TGCAGTGCGAAGGGGTCCTCTGGGGCCAACGTCCTGACTTTC.

This clonotype was seen a few times. The chain is built from TRBV3-1 and TRBJ1-4; D is unclear. The germline V and J ends were trimmed by 3 bases and 8 bases, with 10 bases remaining between them. Germline-derived CDR1 and CDR2 are LGHDT and YNNKEL (reference sequence). The CDR3 is 13 residues long. The CDR3 spells CASSQDGREKLFF. CDR3 sequence (DNA): TGTGCCAGCAGCCAGGACGGACGGGAAAAACTGTTTTTT.

The V call is TRBV20-1, the J call TRBJ2-3; D is possibly TRBD1 (5 bases). Germline CDR1 is DFQATT and CDR2 is SNEGSKA (reference sequence). V lost 3 bases to trimming and J lost 2 bases, with 9 bases between them. The CDR3 consists of 13 residues. This chain's CDR3 is CSASSQATDTQYF. The CDR3 DNA reads as TGCAGTGCTAGTTCACAGGCCACAGATACGCAGTATTTT.